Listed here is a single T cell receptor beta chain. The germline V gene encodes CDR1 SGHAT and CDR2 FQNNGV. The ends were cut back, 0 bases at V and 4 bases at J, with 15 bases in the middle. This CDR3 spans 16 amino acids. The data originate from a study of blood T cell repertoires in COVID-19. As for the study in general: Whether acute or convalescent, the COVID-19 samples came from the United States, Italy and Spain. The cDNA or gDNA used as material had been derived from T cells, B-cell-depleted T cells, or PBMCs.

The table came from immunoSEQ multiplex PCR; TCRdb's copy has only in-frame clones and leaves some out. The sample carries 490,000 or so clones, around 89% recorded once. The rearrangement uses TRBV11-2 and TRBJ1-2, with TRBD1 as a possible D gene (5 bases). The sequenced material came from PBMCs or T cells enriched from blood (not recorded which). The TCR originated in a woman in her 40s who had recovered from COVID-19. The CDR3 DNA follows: TGTGCCAGCAGCTTAGATAGGCGGCAGGGAAGCTATGGCTACACCTTC. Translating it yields CASSLDRRQGSYGYTF.